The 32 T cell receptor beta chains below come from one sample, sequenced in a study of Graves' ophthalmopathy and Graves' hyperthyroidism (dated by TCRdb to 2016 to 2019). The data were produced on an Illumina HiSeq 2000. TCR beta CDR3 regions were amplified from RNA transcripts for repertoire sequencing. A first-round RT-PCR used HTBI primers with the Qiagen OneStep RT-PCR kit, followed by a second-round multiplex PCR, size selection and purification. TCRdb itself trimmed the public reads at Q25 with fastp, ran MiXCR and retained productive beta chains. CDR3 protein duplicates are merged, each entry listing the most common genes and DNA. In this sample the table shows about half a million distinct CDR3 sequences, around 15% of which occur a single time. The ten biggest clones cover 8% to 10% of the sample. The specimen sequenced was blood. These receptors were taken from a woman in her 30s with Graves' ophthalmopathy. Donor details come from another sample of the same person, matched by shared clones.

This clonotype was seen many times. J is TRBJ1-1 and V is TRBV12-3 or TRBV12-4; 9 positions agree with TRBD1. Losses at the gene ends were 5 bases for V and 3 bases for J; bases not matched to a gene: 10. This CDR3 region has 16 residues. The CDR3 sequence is CASSLDRDRGYTEAFF. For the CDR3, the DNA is TGTGCCAGCAGTCTGGACCGTGACAGGGGGTACACTGAAGCTTTCTTT.

This CDR3 reads CASSTLPGDGELWSEQYF. DNA of the CDR3: TGCGCCAGCAGCACCTTACCCGGGGACGGAGAACTCTGGTCCGAGCAGTACTTC. V usage is TRBV5-1 and J usage is TRBJ2-7, with D perhaps TRBD1 or TRBD2 (5 bases each). CDR1 and CDR2 from the germline V gene are SGHRS and YFSETQ. CDR3 length: 18 residues. The V gene lost 4 bases and the J gene lost 6 bases, with 29 bases spanning the gap.

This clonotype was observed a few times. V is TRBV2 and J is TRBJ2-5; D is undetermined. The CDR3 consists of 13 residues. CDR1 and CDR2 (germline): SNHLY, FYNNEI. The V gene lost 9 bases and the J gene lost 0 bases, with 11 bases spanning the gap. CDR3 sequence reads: CASGSVYQETQYF. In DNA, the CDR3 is TGTGCCAGTGGATCGGTGTACCAAGAGACCCAGTACTTC.

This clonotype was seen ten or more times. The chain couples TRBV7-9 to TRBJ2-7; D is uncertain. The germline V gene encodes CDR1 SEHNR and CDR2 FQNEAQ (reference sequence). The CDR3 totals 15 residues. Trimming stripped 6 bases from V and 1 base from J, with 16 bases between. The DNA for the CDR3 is TGTGCCAGCAGTCCTAGGACCGCGGCGTCCTACGAGCAGTACTTC. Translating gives CASSPRTAASYEQYF.

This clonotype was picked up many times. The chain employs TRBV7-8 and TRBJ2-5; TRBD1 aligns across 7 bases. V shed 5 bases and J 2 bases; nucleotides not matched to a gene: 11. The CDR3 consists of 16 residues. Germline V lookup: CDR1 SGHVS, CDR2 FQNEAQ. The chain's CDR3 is CASSPLLDRAQETQYF. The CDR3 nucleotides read TGTGCCAGCAGCCCCCTCCTTGACAGGGCGCAAGAGACCCAGTACTTC.

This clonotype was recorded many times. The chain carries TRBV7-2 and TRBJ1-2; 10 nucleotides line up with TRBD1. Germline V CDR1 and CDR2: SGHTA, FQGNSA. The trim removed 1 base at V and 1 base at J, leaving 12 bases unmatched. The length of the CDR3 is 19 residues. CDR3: CASSLVDWDRGWGNYGYTF. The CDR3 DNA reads TGTGCCAGCAGCTTAGTTGACTGGGACAGGGGCTGGGGTAACTATGGCTACACCTTC. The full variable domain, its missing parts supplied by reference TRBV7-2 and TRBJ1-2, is GAGVSQSPSNKVTEKGKDVELRCDPISGHTALYWYRQSLGQGLEFLIYFQGNSAPDKSGLPSDRFSAERTGGSVSTLTIQRTQQEDSAVYLCASSLVDWDRGWGNYGYTFGSGTRLTVV.

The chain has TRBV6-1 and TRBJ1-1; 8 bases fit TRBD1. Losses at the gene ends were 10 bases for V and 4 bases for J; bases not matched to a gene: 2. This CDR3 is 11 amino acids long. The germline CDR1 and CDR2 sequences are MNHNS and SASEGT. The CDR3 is CAITGGTEAFF. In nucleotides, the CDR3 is TGTGCCATCACAGGGGGCACTGAAGCTTTCTTT.

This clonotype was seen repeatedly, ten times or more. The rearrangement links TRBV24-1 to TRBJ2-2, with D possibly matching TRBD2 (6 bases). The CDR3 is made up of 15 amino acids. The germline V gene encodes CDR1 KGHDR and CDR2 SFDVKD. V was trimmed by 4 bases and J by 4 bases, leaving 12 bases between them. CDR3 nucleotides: TGTGCCACCAGTGACCGGGGACTGGCCACCGGGGAGCTGTTTTTT. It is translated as CATSDRGLATGELFF.

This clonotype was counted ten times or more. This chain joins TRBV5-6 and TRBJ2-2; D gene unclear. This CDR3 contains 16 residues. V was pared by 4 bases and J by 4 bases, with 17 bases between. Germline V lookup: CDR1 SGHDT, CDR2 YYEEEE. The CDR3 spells CASSPPGLERTGELFF. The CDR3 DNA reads TGTGCCAGCAGCCCCCCGGGTCTCGAACGCACCGGGGAGCTGTTTTTT.

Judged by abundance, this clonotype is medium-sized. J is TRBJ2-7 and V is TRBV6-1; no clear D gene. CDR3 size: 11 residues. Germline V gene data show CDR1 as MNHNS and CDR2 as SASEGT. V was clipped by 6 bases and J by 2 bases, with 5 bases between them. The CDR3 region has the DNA TGTGCCAGCAGGGGGACCTACGAGCAGTACTTC. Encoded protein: CASRGTYEQYF.

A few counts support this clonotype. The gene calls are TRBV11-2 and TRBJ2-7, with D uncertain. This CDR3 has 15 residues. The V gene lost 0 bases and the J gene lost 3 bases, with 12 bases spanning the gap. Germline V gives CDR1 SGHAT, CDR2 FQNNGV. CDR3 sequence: CASSLDGKSLYEQYF. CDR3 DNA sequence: TGTGCCAGCAGCTTAGATGGGAAAAGCCTCTACGAGCAGTACTTC.

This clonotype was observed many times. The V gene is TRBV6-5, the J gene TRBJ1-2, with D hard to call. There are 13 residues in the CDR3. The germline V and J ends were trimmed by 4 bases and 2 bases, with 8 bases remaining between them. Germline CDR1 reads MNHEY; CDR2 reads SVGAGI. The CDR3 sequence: CASSLNQNYGYTF. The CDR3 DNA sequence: TGTGCCAGCAGTTTGAACCAGAACTATGGCTACACCTTC.

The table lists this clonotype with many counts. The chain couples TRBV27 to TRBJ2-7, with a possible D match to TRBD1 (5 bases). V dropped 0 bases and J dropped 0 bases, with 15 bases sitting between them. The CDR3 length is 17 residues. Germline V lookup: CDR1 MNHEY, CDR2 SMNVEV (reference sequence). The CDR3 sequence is CASSLSYPGKSSYEQYF. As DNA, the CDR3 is TGTGCCAGCAGTTTATCCTACCCAGGGAAGAGCTCCTACGAGCAGTACTTC.

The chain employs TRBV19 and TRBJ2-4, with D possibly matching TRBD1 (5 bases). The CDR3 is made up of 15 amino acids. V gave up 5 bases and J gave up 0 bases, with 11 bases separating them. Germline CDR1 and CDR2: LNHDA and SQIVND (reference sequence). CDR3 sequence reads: CASSLDSLAKNIQYF. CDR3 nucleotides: TGTGCCAGTAGTCTCGACAGCTTAGCCAAAAACATTCAGTACTTC.

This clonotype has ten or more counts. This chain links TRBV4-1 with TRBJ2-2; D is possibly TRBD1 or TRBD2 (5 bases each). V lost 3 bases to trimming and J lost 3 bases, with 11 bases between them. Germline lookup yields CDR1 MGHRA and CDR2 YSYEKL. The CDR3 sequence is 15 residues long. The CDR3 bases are TGCGCCAGCAGCCAGGGGACCCCGTACACCGGGGAGCTGTTTTTT. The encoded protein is CASSQGTPYTGELFF.

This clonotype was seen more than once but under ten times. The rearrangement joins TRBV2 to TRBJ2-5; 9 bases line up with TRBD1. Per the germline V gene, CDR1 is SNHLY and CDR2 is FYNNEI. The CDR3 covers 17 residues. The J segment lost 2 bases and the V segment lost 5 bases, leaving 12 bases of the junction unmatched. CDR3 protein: CASSTDRGKGFQETQYF. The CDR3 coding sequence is TGTGCCAGCAGTACAGACAGGGGGAAAGGATTTCAAGAGACCCAGTACTTC.

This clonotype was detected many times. CDR3 nucleotide sequence: TGTGCCAGCAGCGTAGAGGCAACCTCGGGAACCCAGTACTTC. Translation gives CASSVEATSGTQYF. The V call is TRBV9, the J call TRBJ2-5; a weak D match, TRBD2 (5 bases). Germline V gene data show CDR1 as SGDLS and CDR2 as YYNGEE. V lost 0 bases and J 8 bases, leaving 14 bases between the germline ends. The CDR3 has 14 amino acids.

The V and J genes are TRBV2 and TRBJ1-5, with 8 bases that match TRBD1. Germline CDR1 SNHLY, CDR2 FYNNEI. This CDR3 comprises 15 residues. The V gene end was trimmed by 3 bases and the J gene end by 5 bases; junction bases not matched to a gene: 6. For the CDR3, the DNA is TGTGCCAGCAGTGACGGGACAGGCGGAGATCAGCCCCAGCATTTT. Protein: CASSDGTGGDQPQHF.

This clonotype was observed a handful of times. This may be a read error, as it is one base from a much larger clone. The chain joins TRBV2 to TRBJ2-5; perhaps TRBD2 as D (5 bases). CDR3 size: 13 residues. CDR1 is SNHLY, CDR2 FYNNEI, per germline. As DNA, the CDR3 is TGTGCCAGCAGGGCTGCGTTGTGGGAGATCCAGTACTTC. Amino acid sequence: CASRAALWEIQYF. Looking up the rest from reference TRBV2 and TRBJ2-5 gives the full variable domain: EPEVTQTPSHQVTQMGQEVILRCVPISNHLYFYWYRQILGQKVEFLVSFYNNEISEKSEIFDDQFSVERPDGSNFTLKIRSTKLEDSAMYFCASRAALWEIQYFGPGTRLLVL.

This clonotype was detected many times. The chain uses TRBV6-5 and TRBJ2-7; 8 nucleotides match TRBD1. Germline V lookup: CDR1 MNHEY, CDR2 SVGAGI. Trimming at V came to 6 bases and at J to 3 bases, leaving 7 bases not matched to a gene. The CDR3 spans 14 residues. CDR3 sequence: CASRGQAIYYEQYF. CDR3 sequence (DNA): TGTGCCAGCAGGGGACAGGCAATTTACTACGAGCAGTACTTC.

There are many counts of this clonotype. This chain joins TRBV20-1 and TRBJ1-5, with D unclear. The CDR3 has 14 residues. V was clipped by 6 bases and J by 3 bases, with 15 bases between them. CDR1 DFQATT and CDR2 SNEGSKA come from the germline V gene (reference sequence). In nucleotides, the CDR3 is TGCAGTGCCACTTCGGGAGCTCTCAATCAGCCCCAGCATTTT. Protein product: CSATSGALNQPQHF.

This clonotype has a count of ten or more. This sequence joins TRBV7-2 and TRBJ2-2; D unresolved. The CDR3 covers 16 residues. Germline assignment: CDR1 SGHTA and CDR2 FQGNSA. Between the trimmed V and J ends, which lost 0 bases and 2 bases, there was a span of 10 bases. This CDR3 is CASSLAFGPNTGELFF. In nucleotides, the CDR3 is TGTGCCAGCAGCTTAGCCTTTGGCCCAAACACCGGGGAGCTGTTTTTT.

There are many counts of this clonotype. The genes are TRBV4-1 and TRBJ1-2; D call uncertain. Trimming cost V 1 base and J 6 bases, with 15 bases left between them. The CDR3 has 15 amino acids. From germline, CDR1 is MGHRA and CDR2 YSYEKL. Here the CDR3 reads CASSQVTGWSDGYTF. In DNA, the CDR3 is TGCGCCAGCAGCCAAGTGACGGGATGGAGCGATGGCTACACCTTC.

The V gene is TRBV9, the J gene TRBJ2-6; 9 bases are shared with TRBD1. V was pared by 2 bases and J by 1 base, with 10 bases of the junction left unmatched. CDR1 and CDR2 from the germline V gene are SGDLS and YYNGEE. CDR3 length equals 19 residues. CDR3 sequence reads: CASSVARDREGSGANVLTF. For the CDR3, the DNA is TGTGCCAGCAGCGTGGCCCGGGACAGGGAAGGGTCTGGGGCCAACGTCCTGACTTTC.

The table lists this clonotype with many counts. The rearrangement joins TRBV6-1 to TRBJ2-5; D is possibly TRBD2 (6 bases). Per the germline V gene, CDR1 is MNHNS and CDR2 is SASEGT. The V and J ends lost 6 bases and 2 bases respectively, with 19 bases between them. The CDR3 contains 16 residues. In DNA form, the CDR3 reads TGTGCCAGCAGAGTTCGGGCTAGCGAATATCAAGAGACCCAGTACTTC. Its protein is CASRVRASEYQETQYF.

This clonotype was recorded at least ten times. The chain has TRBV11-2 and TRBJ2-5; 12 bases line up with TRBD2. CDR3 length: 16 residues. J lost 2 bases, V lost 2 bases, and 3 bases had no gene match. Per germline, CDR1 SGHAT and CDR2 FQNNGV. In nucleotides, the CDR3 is TGTGCCAGCAGCTTAACCCTAGCGGGAGGGCAAGAGACCCAGTACTTC. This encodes CASSLTLAGGQETQYF.

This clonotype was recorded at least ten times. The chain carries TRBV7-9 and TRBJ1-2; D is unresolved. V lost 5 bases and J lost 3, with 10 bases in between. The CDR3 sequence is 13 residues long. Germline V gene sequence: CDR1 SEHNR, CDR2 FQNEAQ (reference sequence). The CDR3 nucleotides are TGTGCCAGCAGCCCCAGTTCCTACTATGGCTACACCTTC. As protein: CASSPSSYYGYTF.

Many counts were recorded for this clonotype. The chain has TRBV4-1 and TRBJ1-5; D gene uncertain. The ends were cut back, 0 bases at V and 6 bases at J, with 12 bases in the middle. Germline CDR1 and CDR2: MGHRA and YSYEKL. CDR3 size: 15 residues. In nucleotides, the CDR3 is TGCGCCAGCAGCCAAGATCCCCCCGGCGGTCAGCCCCAGCATTTT. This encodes CASSQDPPGGQPQHF.

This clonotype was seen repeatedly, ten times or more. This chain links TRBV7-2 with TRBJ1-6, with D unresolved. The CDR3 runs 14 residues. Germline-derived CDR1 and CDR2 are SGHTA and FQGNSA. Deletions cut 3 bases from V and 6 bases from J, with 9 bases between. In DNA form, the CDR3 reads TGTGCCAGCAGCTTCGAGACAACTAATTCACCCCTCCACTTT. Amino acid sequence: CASSFETTNSPLHF. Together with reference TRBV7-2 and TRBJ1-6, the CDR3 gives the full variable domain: GAGVSQSPSNKVTEKGKDVELRCDPISGHTALYWYRQSLGQGLEFLIYFQGNSAPDKSGLPSDRFSAERTGGSVSTLTIQRTQQEDSAVYLCASSFETTNSPLHFGNGTRLTVT.

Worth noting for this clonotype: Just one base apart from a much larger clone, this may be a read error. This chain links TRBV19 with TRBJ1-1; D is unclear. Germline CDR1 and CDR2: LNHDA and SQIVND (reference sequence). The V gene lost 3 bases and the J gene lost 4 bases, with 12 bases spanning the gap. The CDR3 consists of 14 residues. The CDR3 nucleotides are TGTGCCAGTAGTATTGATCTGGGTTCCACTGAAGCTTTCTTT. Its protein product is CASSIDLGSTEAFF.

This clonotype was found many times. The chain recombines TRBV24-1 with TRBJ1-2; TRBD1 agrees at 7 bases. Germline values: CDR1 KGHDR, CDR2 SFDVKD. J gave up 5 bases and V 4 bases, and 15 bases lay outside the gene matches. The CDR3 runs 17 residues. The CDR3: CATSDRQGEGALYGYTF. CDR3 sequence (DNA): TGTGCCACCAGTGACCGACAGGGAGAGGGAGCCCTATATGGCTACACCTTC.

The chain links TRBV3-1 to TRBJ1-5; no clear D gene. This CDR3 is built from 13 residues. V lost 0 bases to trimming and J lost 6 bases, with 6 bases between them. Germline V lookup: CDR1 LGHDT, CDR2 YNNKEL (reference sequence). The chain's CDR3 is CASSQDMVQPQHF. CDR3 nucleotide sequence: TGTGCCAGCAGCCAAGATATGGTTCAGCCCCAGCATTTT. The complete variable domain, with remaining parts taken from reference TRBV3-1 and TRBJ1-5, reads DTAVSQTPKYLVTQMGNDKSIKCEQNLGHDTMYWYKQDSKKFLKIMFSYNNKELIINETVPNRFSPKSPDKAHLNLHINSLELGDSAVYFCASSQDMVQPQHFGDGTRLSIL.